Below are 17 T cell receptor beta chains sequenced from a single sample in a study of T cell responses to AZD1222 COVID-19 vaccine. Clones were sequenced by immunoSEQ multiplex PCR, and TCRdb holds only the in-frame ones, with some missing. The table includes about 140,000 clones, about 91% detected once. Specimen: peripheral blood, collected 28 days after the second AZD1222 dose. These TCRs come from an adult who received the AZD1222 COVID-19 vaccine.

This rearrangement joins TRBV6-1 to TRBJ1-1; a possible D gene is TRBD1 (6 bases). Germline CDR1 MNHNS, CDR2 SASEGT. V was shortened by 0 bases and J by 8 bases, with 13 bases between the two germline ends. The CDR3 has 14 amino acids. The CDR3 here is CASSEAGGSSEAFF. The CDR3 coding sequence is TGTGCCAGCAGTGAAGCAGGGGGTTCATCGGAAGCTTTCTTT.

This chain connects TRBV29-1 to TRBJ2-7; 7 positions match TRBD1. CDR1 and CDR2 (germline): SQVTM, ANQGSEA. The CDR3 is 13 amino acids. Trimming at V came to 5 bases and at J to 5 bases, leaving 9 bases not matched to a gene. CDR3 sequence (DNA): TGCAGCGTTCGACAGGGCCCCCCCCACGAGCAGTACTTC. Translated, it gives CSVRQGPPHEQYF.

The chain links TRBV6-5 to TRBJ1-6, with TRBD1 identical over 7 bases. Unmatched junction bases numbered 7, after V lost 4 bases and J lost 10 bases. Germline V gene data show CDR1 as MNHEY and CDR2 as SVGAGI. The CDR3 contains 14 residues. The DNA for the CDR3 is TGTGCCAGCAGTTGGAGACAGGGATCCTCACCCCTCCACTTT. This translates into CASSWRQGSSPLHF.

CDR3 protein: CASSPRGTSDYNEQFF. The CDR3 DNA follows: TGTGCCAGCAGTCCGAGGGGGACTAGTGACTACAATGAGCAGTTCTTC. V is TRBV27 and J is TRBJ2-1, with TRBD2 matching 8 bases. V shed 5 bases, J shed 3 bases, and the junction held 9 bases outside the gene matches. Germline CDR1 and CDR2: MNHEY and SMNVEV (reference sequence). This CDR3 contains 16 residues.

V usage is TRBV11-2 and J usage is TRBJ2-7; D remains ambiguous. Trimming pared 5 bases from V and 2 bases from J, leaving 13 bases between. This CDR3 has 14 residues. CDR1 is SGHAT and CDR2 is FQNNGV in the germline V gene. The CDR3 loop is CASSPLKVAYEQYF. The CDR3 nucleotides are TGTGCCAGCAGCCCCCTGAAGGTCGCCTACGAGCAGTACTTC.

The chain uses TRBV19 and TRBJ2-7; D perhaps matches TRBD2 (7 bases). Germline-derived CDR1 and CDR2 are LNHDA and SQIVND (reference sequence). This CDR3 is 16 amino acids long. Trimming removed 3 bases at V and 0 bases at J, with 15 bases between. CDR3 sequence reads: CASSIGLGGASYEQYF. DNA of the CDR3: TGTGCCAGTAGTATCGGGTTGGGGGGGGCCTCCTACGAGCAGTACTTC.

The chain employs TRBV5-6 and TRBJ1-3, with unresolved D. Germline CDR1 reads SGHDT; CDR2 reads YYEEEE. The CDR3 sequence is 16 residues long. V lost 1 base and J lost 7, with 18 bases in between. CDR3 in DNA: TGTGCCAGCAGCTTGACGAACCCGAGCGGGTTCAACACCATATATTTT. Translation: CASSLTNPSGFNTIYF.

The table lists this clone with a count of one. The chain carries TRBV13 and TRBJ1-5; D is perhaps TRBD1 (5 bases). CDR1 PRHDT and CDR2 FYEKMQ come from the germline V gene (reference sequence). The CDR3 consists of 14 residues. V shed 8 bases and J shed 2 bases, with 13 bases lying between them. The CDR3 DNA reads TGTGCCAGCTCGCGGGGGGGTGGCAATCAGCCCCAGCATTTT. Protein product: CASSRGGGNQPQHF.

This clone has only a few counts. The rearrangement links TRBV7-2 to TRBJ2-3; 13 bases line up with TRBD2. The trim removed 4 bases at V and 4 bases at J, leaving 11 bases unmatched. The CDR3 is 18 residues long. Looked up from germline, CDR1 is SGHTA and CDR2 is FQGNSA. CDR3 in amino acids: CASSSRRTSGSSADTQYF. CDR3 bases: TGTGCCAGCAGCTCACGACGGACTAGCGGGAGTAGCGCAGATACGCAGTATTTT.

The chain couples TRBV19 to TRBJ2-1; D is undetermined. The CDR3 spans 12 residues. V gave up 4 bases and J gave up 3 bases, with 4 bases separating them. CDR1 LNHDA and CDR2 SQIVND come from the germline V gene (reference sequence). The CDR3 DNA reads TGTGCCAGTAGTAAGGGCTACAATGAGCAGTTCTTC. Protein: CASSKGYNEQFF.

The chain uses TRBV19 and TRBJ2-1; no clear D gene. The CDR3 is 13 residues long. The germline V gene has CDR1 LNHDA and CDR2 SQIVND (reference sequence). Trimming left V 5 bases short and J 2 bases short, with 7 bases between. In DNA, the CDR3 is TGTGCCAGTAGTCCCATCCCCTACAATGAGCAGTTCTTC. Translation: CASSPIPYNEQFF.

The chain uses TRBV9 and TRBJ1-1, with unresolved D. CDR1 and CDR2 from the germline V gene are SGDLS and YYNGEE. The CDR3 consists of 13 residues. V lost 0 bases and J lost 3, with 6 bases in between. The CDR3 DNA is TGTGCCAGCAGCGTAGAGATATACACTGAAGCTTTCTTT. Its protein is CASSVEIYTEAFF. Filled out from reference TRBV9 and TRBJ1-1, the complete variable domain reads DSGVTQTPKHLITATGQRVTLRCSPRSGDLSVYWYQQSLDQGLQFLIQYYNGEERAKGNILERFSAQQFPDLHSELNLSSLELGDSALYFCASSVEIYTEAFFGQGTRLTVV.

V usage is TRBV7-9 and J usage is TRBJ1-2; 8 nucleotides align to TRBD1. From germline, CDR1 is SEHNR and CDR2 FQNEAQ (reference sequence). Germline trimming cut 2 bases from V and 5 bases from J; bases unmatched to any gene: 10. CDR3 size: 16 residues. The CDR3 DNA reads as TGTGCCAGCAGCTTACGAATGGGACAGGTGGAATATGGCTACACCTTC. Translated: CASSLRMGQVEYGYTF.

This chain connects TRBV6-5 to TRBJ2-1, with D possibly being TRBD1 (5 bases). Deletions cut 4 bases from V and 0 bases from J, with 13 bases between. This CDR3 spans 16 amino acids. Germline V gene data show CDR1 as MNHEY and CDR2 as SVGAGI. This CDR3 reads CASSSPGISSYNEQFF. The CDR3 bases are TGTGCCAGCAGTTCCCCAGGGATTAGCTCCTACAATGAGCAGTTCTTC.

This clone was seen just once. This chain joins TRBV7-2 and TRBJ2-7; possible D gene TRBD2, 5 bases. Germline V lookup: CDR1 SGHTA, CDR2 FQGNSA. The CDR3 has 17 residues. V lost 6 bases, J lost 6 bases, and 27 bases lay in between. The CDR3 bases are TGTGCCAGCAGAAAAACGGGTCCGGAACGGGAAAGGAGCGAGCAGTACTTC. This translates into CASRKTGPERERSEQYF.

The chain couples TRBV4-1 to TRBJ1-2; no clear D gene. Per germline, CDR1 MGHRA and CDR2 YSYEKL. Deletions cut 5 bases from V and 8 bases from J, with 18 bases between. The CDR3 contains 14 residues. The DNA for the CDR3 is TGCGCCAGCAGCACCCGGGGAGGGTCGGGCGGCTACACCTTC. Its protein product is CASSTRGGSGGYTF.

The CDR3 sequence is CASSYSGGGNSEAFF. The DNA of the CDR3 is TGTGCCAGCAGTTACTCAGGAGGGGGCAATTCTGAAGCTTTCTTT. V gene TRBV6-5 combines with J gene TRBJ1-1, with 7 positions matching TRBD1. CDR3 length: 15 amino acids. V lost 0 bases, J lost 6 bases, and 7 bases stayed unmatched. The germline V gene has CDR1 MNHEY and CDR2 SVGAGI.